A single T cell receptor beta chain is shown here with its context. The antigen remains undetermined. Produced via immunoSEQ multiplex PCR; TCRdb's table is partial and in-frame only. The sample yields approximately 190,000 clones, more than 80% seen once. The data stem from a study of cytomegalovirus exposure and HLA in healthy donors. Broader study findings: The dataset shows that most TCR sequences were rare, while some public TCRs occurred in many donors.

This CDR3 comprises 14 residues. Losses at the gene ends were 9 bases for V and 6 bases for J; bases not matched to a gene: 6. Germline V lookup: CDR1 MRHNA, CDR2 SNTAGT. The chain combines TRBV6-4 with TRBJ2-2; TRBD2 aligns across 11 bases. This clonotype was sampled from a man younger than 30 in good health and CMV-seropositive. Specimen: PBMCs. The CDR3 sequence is CASSSGRSAGELFF. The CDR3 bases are TGTGCCAGTTCTAGCGGGAGGTCGGCCGGGGAGCTGTTTTTT.